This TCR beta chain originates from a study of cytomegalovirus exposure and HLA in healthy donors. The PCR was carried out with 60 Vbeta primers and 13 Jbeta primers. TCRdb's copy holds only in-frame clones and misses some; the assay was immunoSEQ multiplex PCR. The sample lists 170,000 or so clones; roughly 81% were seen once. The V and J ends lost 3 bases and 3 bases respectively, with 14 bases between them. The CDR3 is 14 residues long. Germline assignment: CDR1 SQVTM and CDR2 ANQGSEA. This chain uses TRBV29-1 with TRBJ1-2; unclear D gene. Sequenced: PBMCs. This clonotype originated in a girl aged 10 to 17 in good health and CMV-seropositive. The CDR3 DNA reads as TGCAGCGTTGACGGGTTGGAGGAGGACTATGGCTACACCTTC. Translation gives CSVDGLEEDYGYTF.